Presented here are 5 T cell receptor beta chains from one specimen sequenced in a study of blood T cell repertoires in COVID-19. Sequencing used immunoSEQ multiplex PCR; TCRdb keeps in-frame clones, though not all of them. The table records some 240,000 clones, 80% to 90% of them present only once. Sequenced: peripheral blood. These receptors were obtained from a woman aged 70 to 79 with COVID-19, enrolled during active disease.

The chain couples TRBV5-1 to TRBJ2-7; TRBD2 might be the D (6 bases). CDR3 size: 12 residues. The V gene lost 4 bases and the J gene lost 4 bases, with 9 bases spanning the gap. The V gene's germline CDR1 is SGHRS and CDR2 YFSETQ. Here the CDR3 reads CASSPREYEQYF. The CDR3 DNA is TGCGCCAGCAGCCCCCGGGAGTACGAGCAGTACTTC.

This clone was observed a few times. This chain uses TRBV19 with TRBJ1-4; TRBD1 agrees at 10 bases. Per the germline V gene, CDR1 is LNHDA and CDR2 is SQIVND (reference sequence). J lost 2 bases, V lost 4 bases, and 4 bases had no gene match. This CDR3 region has 16 residues. CDR3 in DNA: TGTGCCAGTAGTACCCTGGACAGGGGGACTAATGAAAAACTGTTTTTT. Translating gives CASSTLDRGTNEKLFF.

The chain has TRBV6-5 and TRBJ2-1, with D perhaps matching TRBD2 (6 bases). The CDR3 totals 16 residues. The V end lost 0 bases, the J end lost 0 bases, and 9 bases lay between the germline ends. Germline V gene lookup returns CDR1 MNHEY and CDR2 SVGAGI. CDR3 sequence: CASSYSVGSSYNEQFF. As DNA, the CDR3 is TGTGCCAGCAGTTACTCGGTCGGGAGCTCCTACAATGAGCAGTTCTTC.

This sequence joins TRBV19 and TRBJ2-1; the D gene is possibly TRBD2 (5 bases). Germline V gives CDR1 LNHDA, CDR2 SQIVND (reference sequence). The CDR3 length is 15 residues. Trimming removed 0 bases from V and 4 bases from J, with 10 bases in between. DNA of the CDR3: TGTGCCAGTAGTATAGATCTAGCCAGATACAATGAGCAGTTCTTC. This encodes CASSIDLARYNEQFF. Full variable domain (missing parts from reference TRBV19 and TRBJ2-1): DGGITQSPKYLFRKEGQNVTLSCEQNLNHDAMYWYRQDPGQGLRLIYYSQIVNDFQKGDIAEGYSVSREKKESFPLTVTSAQKNPTAFYLCASSIDLARYNEQFFGPGTRLTVL.

The chain combines TRBV6-5 with TRBJ2-7; 7 bases are a match to TRBD2. The CDR3 loop spans 14 amino acids. J was trimmed by 1 base and V by 1 base; bases with no gene match: 1. Germline V CDR1 and CDR2: MNHEY, SVGAGI. In DNA, the CDR3 is TGTGCCAGCAGTTACTGGGGGGGGTCCTACGAGCAGTACTTC. Residues: CASSYWGGSYEQYF.